Shown below are 25 T cell receptor beta chains from a single sample sequenced in a study of blood T cell repertoires in COVID-19. Clones were sequenced by immunoSEQ multiplex PCR, and TCRdb holds only the in-frame ones, with some missing. Among about 25,000 clones listed, 85% to 90% were seen once. Sample: peripheral blood. Every receptor here comes from a man aged 65 to 85 with active COVID-19.

The rearrangement joins TRBV4-1 to TRBJ2-3; tentatively, D is TRBD1 (5 bases). CDR3 length equals 15 residues. V was cut by 2 bases and J by 3 bases, with 12 bases left in between. The germline V gene has CDR1 MGHRA and CDR2 YSYEKL. The CDR3 here is CASSQKADSTDTQYF. CDR3 nucleotides: TGCGCCAGCAGCCAAAAGGCCGACAGTACAGATACGCAGTATTTT.

V is TRBV30 and J is TRBJ1-5, with D unclear. V was cut by 2 bases and J by 2 bases, with 7 bases left in between. Per the germline V gene, CDR1 is GTSNPN and CDR2 is SVGIG (reference sequence). The CDR3 has 13 residues. The DNA of the CDR3 is TGTGCCTGGAGTCCCCAGGGCAATCAGCCCCAGCATTTT. It is translated as CAWSPQGNQPQHF.

The CDR3 protein is CASSLDPGGTEAFF. The CDR3 bases are TGTGCCAGCAGCCTCGACCCCGGGGGCACTGAAGCTTTCTTT. V usage is TRBV3-1 (or the pseudogene TRBV3-2) and J usage is TRBJ1-1; perhaps TRBD1 as D (5 bases). The CDR3 loop spans 14 amino acids. The germline V gene has CDR1 LGHDT and CDR2 YNNKEL (reference sequence). The V and J ends lost 4 bases and 4 bases respectively, with 13 bases between them.

V usage is TRBV5-1 and J usage is TRBJ2-3; D possibly corresponds to TRBD2 (6 bases). Per germline, CDR1 SGHRS and CDR2 YFSETQ. The CDR3 covers 15 residues. The V gene lost 0 bases and the J gene lost 6 bases, with 14 bases spanning the gap. The CDR3 DNA is TGCGCCAGCAGCTTGGTTCCCCGACGGGAGGATACGCAGTATTTT. This translates into CASSLVPRREDTQYF.

The chain links TRBV3-1 (or the pseudogene TRBV3-2) to TRBJ2-5; maybe TRBD2 (6 bases). The CDR3 is 15 residues long. The germline V gene has CDR1 LGHDT and CDR2 YNNKEL (reference sequence). The ends were cut back, 7 bases at V and 4 bases at J, with 19 bases in the middle. The CDR3 DNA follows: TGTGCCAGCAAGCTTGCGGGCGGCGGGGCAGAGACCCAGTACTTC. Translated, it gives CASKLAGGGAETQYF.

For the CDR3, the DNA is TGTGCCAGCAGCGTAGGTGCTAGCGGGGGGGCAGAGACCCAGTACTTC. Its translation is CASSVGASGGAETQYF. The rearrangement joins TRBV9 to TRBJ2-5, with TRBD2 identical over 12 bases. This CDR3 contains 16 residues. CDR1 SGDLS and CDR2 YYNGEE come from the germline V gene. The V segment lost 0 bases and the J segment 4 bases; nucleotides outside the gene matches: 4.

The rearrangement uses TRBV3-1 (or the pseudogene TRBV3-2) and TRBJ2-1, with 8 bases aligning to TRBD2. Germline trimming cut 5 bases from V and 0 bases from J; bases unmatched to any gene: 12. Germline values: CDR1 LGHDT, CDR2 YNNKEL (reference sequence). The CDR3 is 18 residues long. The CDR3 DNA reads as TGTGCCAGCAGCAGCGAGGGCCGGGGGGGCCACTCCTACAATGAGCAGTTCTTC. This translates into CASSSEGRGGHSYNEQFF.

The chain couples TRBV4-2 to TRBJ2-3, with D possibly TRBD1 on 5 matching bases. V gave up 0 bases and J gave up 0 bases, with 13 bases separating them. CDR1 is LGHNA, CDR2 YNFKEQ, per germline. This CDR3 has 17 residues. The CDR3 region has the DNA TGTGCCAGCAGCCAAGAGGGGCGCGGTCTTAGCACAGATACGCAGTATTTT. Translating it yields CASSQEGRGLSTDTQYF.

The chain uses TRBV5-5 and TRBJ2-5, with 10 bases identical to TRBD1. Germline loops: CDR1 SGHKS, CDR2 YYEKEE (reference sequence). CDR3 length: 15 residues. Trimming cost V 6 bases and J 4 bases; bases outside gene matches: 9. For the CDR3, the DNA is TGTGCCAGCATGGGGGGACAGGGGTTGGGAGAGACCCAGTACTTC. This sequence encodes CASMGGQGLGETQYF.

The J gene is TRBJ2-1, the V gene TRBV7-9; TRBD1 matches 8 bases. The CDR3 runs 15 residues. Losses at the gene ends were 3 bases for V and 3 bases for J; bases not matched to a gene: 4. Germline-derived CDR1 and CDR2 are SEHNR and FQNEAQ (reference sequence). CDR3 nucleotide sequence: TGTGCCAGCAGCTTCGACAGGGGCGGCTACAATGAGCAGTTCTTC. Residues: CASSFDRGGYNEQFF.

This clone appeared a single time. The chain has TRBV19 and TRBJ2-2; TRBD2 agrees at 9 bases. The length of the CDR3 is 17 residues. From germline, CDR1 is LNHDA and CDR2 SQIVND (reference sequence). With V trimmed by 4 bases and J by 4 bases, 10 bases remained unmatched. This CDR3 reads CASSTYLGGGATGELFF. The CDR3 DNA sequence: TGTGCCAGTAGTACATACCTTGGCGGGGGGGCCACCGGGGAGCTGTTTTTT.

The chain uses TRBV6-6 and TRBJ2-1; TRBD2 matches 10 bases. V was pared by 6 bases and J by 4 bases, with 9 bases of the junction left unmatched. The germline V gene encodes CDR1 MNHNY and CDR2 SVGAGI (reference sequence). The CDR3 contains 16 residues. In nucleotides, the CDR3 is TGTGCCAGCAGGACAGTAGCGGGGGGACTTTACAATGAGCAGTTCTTC. Translated: CASRTVAGGLYNEQFF.

The V gene is TRBV30, the J gene TRBJ2-3; D unclear. Germline V lookup: CDR1 GTSNPN, CDR2 SVGIG (reference sequence). The CDR3 is 12 amino acids. With 0 bases removed from V and 2 bases from J, the gap between germline ends came to 3 bases. The CDR3 DNA reads as TGTGCCTGGAGTGTTTACACAGATACGCAGTATTTT. Its translation: CAWSVYTDTQYF. Full variable domain (missing parts from reference TRBV30 and TRBJ2-3): SQTIHQWPATLVQPVGSPLSLECTVEGTSNPNLYWYRQAAGRGLQLLFYSVGIGQISSEVPQNLSASRPQDRQFILSSKKLLLSDSGFYLCAWSVYTDTQYFGPGTRLTVL.

The chain couples TRBV7-2 to TRBJ1-5; D ambiguous. Trimming left V 2 bases short and J 7 bases short, with 12 bases between. The germline CDR1 and CDR2 sequences are SGHTA and FQGNSA. The CDR3 spans 14 residues. The DNA of the CDR3 is TGTGCCAGCAGCTTAAACCCAGGTCCCCAGCCCCAGCATTTT. It translates to CASSLNPGPQPQHF.

This clone was seen a single time. The gene calls are TRBV12-3 or TRBV12-4 and TRBJ1-6; tentative D call: TRBD1 (5 bases). The length of the CDR3 is 13 residues. V was pared by 2 bases and J by 6 bases, with 5 bases between. DNA of the CDR3: TGTGCCAGCAGTTTACAGGGTAATTCACCCCTCCACTTT. The encoded protein is CASSLQGNSPLHF.

The chain joins TRBV29-1 to TRBJ1-4; D is possibly TRBD1 (6 bases). The CDR3 sequence is 16 residues long. From germline, CDR1 is SQVTM and CDR2 ANQGSEA. With 7 bases removed from V and 10 bases from J, the gap between germline ends came to 28 bases. The CDR3 loop is CSAADGSGQGRGKLFF. CDR3 in DNA: TGCAGCGCCGCTGACGGTTCGGGGCAGGGGAGAGGAAAACTGTTTTTT.

J is TRBJ2-1 and V is TRBV20-1; D unclear. The CDR3 is 10 residues long. The V gene's germline CDR1 is DFQATT and CDR2 SNEGSKA (reference sequence). V lost 3 bases and J lost 8, with 5 bases in between. The CDR3 spells CSARFDEQFF. The CDR3 nucleotides read TGCAGTGCTAGGTTCGATGAGCAGTTCTTC.

The chain couples TRBV6-1 to TRBJ2-7, with 11 bases matching TRBD1. This CDR3 contains 14 residues. Losses at the gene ends were 3 bases for V and 7 bases for J; bases not matched to a gene: 5. In germline, CDR1 is MNHNS, CDR2 SASEGT. CDR3 amino acids: CASSDRDRGLEQYF. For the CDR3, the DNA is TGTGCCAGCAGTGACCGGGACAGGGGGTTGGAGCAGTACTTC.

The rearrangement joins TRBV11-2 to TRBJ2-3; D is uncertain. Trimming took off 2 bases at V and 0 bases at J, with 6 bases between the two ends. Germline V lookup: CDR1 SGHAT, CDR2 FQNNGV. This CDR3 spans 14 amino acids. CDR3 in amino acids: CASSLLPSTDTQYF. CDR3 DNA sequence: TGTGCCAGCAGCTTACTCCCTAGCACAGATACGCAGTATTTT.

The V call is TRBV12-2, the J call TRBJ2-1; the table's TRBD1 call for D was not verified on the DNA. TRBV12-2 is reported as a pseudogene. The CDR3 has 16 amino acids. In DNA form, the CDR3 reads TGTGCAAGTCGCTTAGCGCACAGAGAACGGCTAAGAGAGCAGTTCTTC. Its translation is CASRLAHRERLREQFF.

Comment on this clone: At one boundary the junction diverges from the germline segment, which might be a read error. The J gene is TRBJ2-5, the V gene TRBV5-5; D uncertain. This CDR3 has 12 residues. Germline V gene lookup returns CDR1 SGHKS and CDR2 YYEKEE (reference sequence). DNA of the CDR3: TGTGCCAGCAGCTTGGACAGCACATCGCCGGACTTC. Translation: CASSLDSTSPDF.

The chain links TRBV19 to TRBJ1-5; the D is unclear. V was clipped by 5 bases and J by 7 bases, with 18 bases between them. The CDR3 runs 15 residues. CDR1 and CDR2 from the germline V gene are LNHDA and SQIVND (reference sequence). The CDR3 protein is CASSPRGTRRQPQHF. The CDR3 DNA is TGTGCCAGTAGTCCCCGGGGAACCCGGAGGCAGCCCCAGCATTTT. Supplemented by reference TRBV19 and TRBJ1-5, the full variable domain reads DGGITQSPKYLFRKEGQNVTLSCEQNLNHDAMYWYRQDPGQGLRLIYYSQIVNDFQKGDIAEGYSVSREKKESFPLTVTSAQKNPTAFYLCASSPRGTRRQPQHFGDGTRLSIL.

This chain uses TRBV4-1 with TRBJ2-2, with a possible D match to TRBD2 (5 bases). The germline CDR1 and CDR2 sequences are MGHRA and YSYEKL. The CDR3 spans 15 residues. The ends were cut back, 4 bases at V and 7 bases at J, with 16 bases in the middle. The CDR3 sequence is CASSPRYPGNGELFF. CDR3 bases: TGCGCCAGCAGCCCACGATACCCGGGGAACGGGGAGCTGTTTTTT.

V is TRBV7-3 and J is TRBJ2-3, with 10 bases identical to TRBD2. From germline, CDR1 is SGHTA and CDR2 FQGTGA. V shed 4 bases and J 4 bases; nucleotides not matched to a gene: 8. The CDR3 has 16 amino acids. This chain's CDR3 is CASSSVSGGAPDTQYF. For the CDR3, the DNA is TGTGCCAGCAGCTCAGTCAGCGGGGGGGCCCCAGATACGCAGTATTTT.

The rearrangement links TRBV3-1 (or the pseudogene TRBV3-2) to TRBJ2-3; 7 bases are a match to TRBD1. In germline, CDR1 is LGHDT, CDR2 YNNKEL (reference sequence). Trimming took 1 base from V and 0 from J; bases not matched to a gene: 4. This CDR3 spans 16 amino acids. CDR3 coding DNA: TGTGCCAGCAGCCAAGTCTTGGGACAGAGCACAGATACGCAGTATTTT. Its protein product is CASSQVLGQSTDTQYF.